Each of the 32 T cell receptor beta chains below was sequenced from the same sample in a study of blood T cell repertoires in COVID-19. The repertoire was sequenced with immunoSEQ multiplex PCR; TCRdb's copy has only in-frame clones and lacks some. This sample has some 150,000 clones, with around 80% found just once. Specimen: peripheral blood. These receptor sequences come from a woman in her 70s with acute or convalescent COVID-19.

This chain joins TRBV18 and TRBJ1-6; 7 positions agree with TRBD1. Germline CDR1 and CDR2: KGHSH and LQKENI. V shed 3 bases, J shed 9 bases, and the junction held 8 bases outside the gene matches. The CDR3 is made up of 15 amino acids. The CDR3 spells CASSPAGGFRSPLHF. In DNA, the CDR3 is TGTGCCAGCTCACCGGCAGGGGGGTTTCGTTCACCCCTCCACTTT.

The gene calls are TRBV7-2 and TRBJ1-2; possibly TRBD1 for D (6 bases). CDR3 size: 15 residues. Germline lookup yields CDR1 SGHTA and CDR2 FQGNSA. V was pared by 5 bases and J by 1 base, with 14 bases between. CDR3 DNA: TGTGCCAGCAGCCAGGATGGGGGCCTTAACTATGGCTACACCTTC. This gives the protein CASSQDGGLNYGYTF.

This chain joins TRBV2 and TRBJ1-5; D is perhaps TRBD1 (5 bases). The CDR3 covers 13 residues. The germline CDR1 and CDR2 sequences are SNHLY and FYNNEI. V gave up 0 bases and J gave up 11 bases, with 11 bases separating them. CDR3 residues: CASSEAAGFTQHF. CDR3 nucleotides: TGTGCCAGCAGTGAAGCGGCAGGGTTTACCCAGCATTTT.

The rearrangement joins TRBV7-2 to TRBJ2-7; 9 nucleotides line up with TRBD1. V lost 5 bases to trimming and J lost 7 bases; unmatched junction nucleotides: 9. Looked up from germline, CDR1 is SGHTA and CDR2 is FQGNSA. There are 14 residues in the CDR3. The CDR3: CASSVGTGLGEQYF. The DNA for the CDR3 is TGTGCCAGCAGCGTGGGGACAGGGTTGGGAGAGCAGTACTTC.

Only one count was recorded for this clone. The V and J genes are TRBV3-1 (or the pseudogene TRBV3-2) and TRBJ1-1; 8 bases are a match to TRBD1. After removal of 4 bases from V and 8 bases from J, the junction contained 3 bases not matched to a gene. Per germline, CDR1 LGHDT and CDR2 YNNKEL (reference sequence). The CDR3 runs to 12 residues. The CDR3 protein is CASSRGDREAFF. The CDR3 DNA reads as TGTGCCAGCAGCCGAGGGGACAGGGAAGCTTTCTTT.

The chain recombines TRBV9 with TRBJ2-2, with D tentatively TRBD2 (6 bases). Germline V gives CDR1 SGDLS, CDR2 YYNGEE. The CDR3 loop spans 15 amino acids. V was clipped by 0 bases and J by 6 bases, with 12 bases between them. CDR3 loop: CASSVDALAPGELFF. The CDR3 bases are TGTGCCAGCAGCGTAGACGCACTAGCACCCGGGGAGCTGTTTTTT. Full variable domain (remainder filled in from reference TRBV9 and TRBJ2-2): DSGVTQTPKHLITATGQRVTLRCSPRSGDLSVYWYQQSLDQGLQFLIQYYNGEERAKGNILERFSAQQFPDLHSELNLSSLELGDSALYFCASSVDALAPGELFFGEGSRLTVL.

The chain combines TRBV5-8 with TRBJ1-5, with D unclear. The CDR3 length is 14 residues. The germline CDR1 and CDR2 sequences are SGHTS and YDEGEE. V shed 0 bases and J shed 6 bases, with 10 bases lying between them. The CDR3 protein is CASSLANSGQPQHF. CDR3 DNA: TGTGCCAGCAGCTTGGCGAACAGCGGTCAGCCCCAGCATTTT.

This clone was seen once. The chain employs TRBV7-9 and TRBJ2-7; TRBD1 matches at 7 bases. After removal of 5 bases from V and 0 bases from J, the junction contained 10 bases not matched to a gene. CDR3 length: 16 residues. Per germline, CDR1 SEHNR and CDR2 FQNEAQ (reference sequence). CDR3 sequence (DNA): TGTGCCAGCAGCCCTGATACAGGGGTCATCTCCTACGAGCAGTACTTC. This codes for CASSPDTGVISYEQYF.

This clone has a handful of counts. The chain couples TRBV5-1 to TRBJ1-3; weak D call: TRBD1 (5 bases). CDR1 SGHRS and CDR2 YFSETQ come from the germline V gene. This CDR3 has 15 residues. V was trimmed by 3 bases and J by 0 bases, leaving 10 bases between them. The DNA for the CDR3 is TGCGCCAGCAGCTCAACAGGCATCTCTGGAAACACCATATATTTT. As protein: CASSSTGISGNTIYF.

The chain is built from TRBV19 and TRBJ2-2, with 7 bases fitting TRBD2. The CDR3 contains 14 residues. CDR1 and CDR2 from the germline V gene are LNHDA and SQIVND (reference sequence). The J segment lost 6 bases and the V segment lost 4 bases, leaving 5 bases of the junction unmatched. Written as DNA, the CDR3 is TGTGCCAGTAGTAGTCTAGCGGCCGCCGGGGAGCTGTTTTTT. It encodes CASSSLAAAGELFF.

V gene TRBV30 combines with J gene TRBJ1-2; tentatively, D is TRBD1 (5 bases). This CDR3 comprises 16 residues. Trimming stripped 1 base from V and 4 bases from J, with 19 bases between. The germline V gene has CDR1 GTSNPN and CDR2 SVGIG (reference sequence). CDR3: CAWSALSAGGGYGYTF. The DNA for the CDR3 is TGTGCCTGGAGTGCCCTATCCGCCGGGGGGGGCTATGGCTACACCTTC.

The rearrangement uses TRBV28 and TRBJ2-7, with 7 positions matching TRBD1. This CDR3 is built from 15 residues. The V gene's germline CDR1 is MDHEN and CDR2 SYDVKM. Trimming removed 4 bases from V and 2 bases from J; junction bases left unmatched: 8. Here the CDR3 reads CASSSPGQLPYEQYF. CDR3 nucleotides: TGTGCCAGCAGTTCCCCGGGACAGCTCCCCTACGAGCAGTACTTC.

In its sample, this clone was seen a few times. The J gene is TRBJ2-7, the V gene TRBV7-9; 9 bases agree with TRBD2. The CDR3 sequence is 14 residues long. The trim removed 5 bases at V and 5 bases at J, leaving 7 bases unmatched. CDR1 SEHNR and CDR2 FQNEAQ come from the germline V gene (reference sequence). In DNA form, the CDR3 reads TGTGCCAGCAGCGGCGGGGGGGTTCAGCACGAGCAGTACTTC. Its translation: CASSGGGVQHEQYF.

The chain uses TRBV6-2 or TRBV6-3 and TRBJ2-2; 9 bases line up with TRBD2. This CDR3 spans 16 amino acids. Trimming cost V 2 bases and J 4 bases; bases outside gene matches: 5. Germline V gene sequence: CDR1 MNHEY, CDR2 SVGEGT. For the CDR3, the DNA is TGTGCCAGCAGTTACGTGCGGGGGGGCCGCACCGGGGAGCTGTTTTTT. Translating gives CASSYVRGGRTGELFF.

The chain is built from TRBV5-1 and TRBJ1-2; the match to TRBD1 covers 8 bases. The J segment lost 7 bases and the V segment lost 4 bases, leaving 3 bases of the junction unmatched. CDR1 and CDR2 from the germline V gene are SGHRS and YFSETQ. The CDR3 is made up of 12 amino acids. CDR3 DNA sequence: TGCGCCAGCAGCATACAGGGGGGTGGCTACACCTTC. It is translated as CASSIQGGGYTF.

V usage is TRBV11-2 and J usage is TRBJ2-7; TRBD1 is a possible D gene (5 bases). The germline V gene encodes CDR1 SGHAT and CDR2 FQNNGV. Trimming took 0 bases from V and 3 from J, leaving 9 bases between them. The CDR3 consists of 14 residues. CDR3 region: CASSLEAGHYEQYF. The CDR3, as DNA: TGTGCCAGCAGCTTAGAGGCAGGGCACTACGAGCAGTACTTC.

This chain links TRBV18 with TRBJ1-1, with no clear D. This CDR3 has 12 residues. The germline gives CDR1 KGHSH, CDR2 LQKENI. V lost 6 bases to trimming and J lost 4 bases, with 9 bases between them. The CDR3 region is CASSPAGTEAFF. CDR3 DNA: TGTGCCAGCTCGCCAGCGGGCACTGAAGCTTTCTTT.

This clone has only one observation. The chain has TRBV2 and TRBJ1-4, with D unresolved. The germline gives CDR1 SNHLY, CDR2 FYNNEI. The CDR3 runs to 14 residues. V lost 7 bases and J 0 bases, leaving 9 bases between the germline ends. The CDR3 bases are TGTGCCAGCATGAGGGAATCAACTAATGAAAAACTGTTTTTT. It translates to CASMRESTNEKLFF.

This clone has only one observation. The CDR3 DNA is TGCGCCAGCAGCCAAGAAACCCAAACCAGTAAAGCGATGAGTGAGCAGTTCTTC. It codes for CASSQETQTSKAMSEQFF. This chain links TRBV4-3 with TRBJ2-1, with unresolved D. V lost 0 bases, J lost 9 bases, and 24 bases lay in between. CDR1 is LGHNA and CDR2 is YSLEER in the germline V gene. The length of the CDR3 is 18 residues.

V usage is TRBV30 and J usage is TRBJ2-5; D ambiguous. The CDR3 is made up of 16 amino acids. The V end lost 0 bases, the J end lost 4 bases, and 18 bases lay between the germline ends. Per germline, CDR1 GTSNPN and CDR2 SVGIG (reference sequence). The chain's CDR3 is CAWSVVRGTGSETQYF. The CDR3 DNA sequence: TGTGCCTGGAGTGTAGTTAGAGGCACCGGGTCAGAGACCCAGTACTTC.

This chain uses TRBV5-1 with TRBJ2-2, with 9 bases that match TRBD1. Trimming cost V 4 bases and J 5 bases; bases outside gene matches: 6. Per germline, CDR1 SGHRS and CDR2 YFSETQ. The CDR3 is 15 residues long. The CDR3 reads CASSPRQGETGELFF. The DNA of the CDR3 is TGCGCCAGCAGCCCACGACAGGGGGAAACCGGGGAGCTGTTTTTT. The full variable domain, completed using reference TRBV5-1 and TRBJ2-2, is KAGVTQTPRYLIKTRGQQVTLSCSPISGHRSVSWYQQTPGQGLQFLFEYFSETQRNKGNFPGRFSGRQFSNSRSEMNVSTLELGDSALYLCASSPRQGETGELFFGEGSRLTVL.

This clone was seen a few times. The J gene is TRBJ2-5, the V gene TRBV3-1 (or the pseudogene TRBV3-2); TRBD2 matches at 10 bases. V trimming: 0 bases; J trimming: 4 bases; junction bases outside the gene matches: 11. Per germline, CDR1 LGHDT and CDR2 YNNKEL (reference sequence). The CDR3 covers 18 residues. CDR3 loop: CASSQELGGVAGGETQYF. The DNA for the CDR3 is TGTGCCAGCAGCCAAGAATTGGGCGGGGTAGCGGGAGGAGAGACCCAGTACTTC.

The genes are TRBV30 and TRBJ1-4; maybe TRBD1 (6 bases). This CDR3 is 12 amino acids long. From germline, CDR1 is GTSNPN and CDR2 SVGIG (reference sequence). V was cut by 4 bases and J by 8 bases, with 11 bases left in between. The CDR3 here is CAWKEDREKLFF. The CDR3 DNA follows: TGTGCCTGGAAGGAAGACAGGGAAAAACTGTTTTTT. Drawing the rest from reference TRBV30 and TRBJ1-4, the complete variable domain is SQTIHQWPATLVQPVGSPLSLECTVEGTSNPNLYWYRQAAGRGLQLLFYSVGIGQISSEVPQNLSASRPQDRQFILSSKKLLLSDSGFYLCAWKEDREKLFFGSGTQLSVL.

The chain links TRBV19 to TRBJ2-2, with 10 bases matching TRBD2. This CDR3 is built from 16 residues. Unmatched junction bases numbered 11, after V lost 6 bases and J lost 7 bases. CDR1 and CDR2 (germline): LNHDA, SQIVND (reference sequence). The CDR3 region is CASRGAGGPIFGELFF. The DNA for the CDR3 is TGTGCCAGTAGGGGAGCGGGAGGGCCTATTTTCGGGGAGCTGTTTTTT.

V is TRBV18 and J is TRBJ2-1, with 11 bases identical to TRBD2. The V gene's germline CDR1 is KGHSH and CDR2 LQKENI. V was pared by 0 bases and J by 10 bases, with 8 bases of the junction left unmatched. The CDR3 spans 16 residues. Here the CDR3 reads CASSPPLAGGAGEQFF. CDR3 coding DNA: TGTGCCAGCTCACCACCATTAGCGGGAGGGGCGGGAGAGCAGTTCTTC.

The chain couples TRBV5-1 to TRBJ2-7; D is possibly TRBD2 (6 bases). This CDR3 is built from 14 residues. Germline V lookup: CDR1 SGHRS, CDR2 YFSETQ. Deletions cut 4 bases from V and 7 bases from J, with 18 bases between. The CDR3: CASSTPGVGREQYF. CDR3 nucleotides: TGCGCCAGCAGCACTCCGGGGGTGGGGAGGGAGCAGTACTTC.

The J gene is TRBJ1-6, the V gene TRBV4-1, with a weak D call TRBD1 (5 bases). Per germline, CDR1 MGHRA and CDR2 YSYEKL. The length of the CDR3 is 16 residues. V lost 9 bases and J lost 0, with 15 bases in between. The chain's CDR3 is CASAGQLSSYNSPLHF. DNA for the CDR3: TGCGCCAGTGCGGGGCAGTTAAGCTCCTATAATTCACCCCTCCACTTT.

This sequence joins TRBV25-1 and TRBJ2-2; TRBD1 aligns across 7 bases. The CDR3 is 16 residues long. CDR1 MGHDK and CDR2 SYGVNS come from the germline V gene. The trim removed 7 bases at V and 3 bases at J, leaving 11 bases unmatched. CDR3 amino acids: CASTPYRGGDTGELFF. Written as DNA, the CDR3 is TGTGCCAGCACCCCATACAGGGGTGGGGACACCGGGGAGCTGTTTTTT.

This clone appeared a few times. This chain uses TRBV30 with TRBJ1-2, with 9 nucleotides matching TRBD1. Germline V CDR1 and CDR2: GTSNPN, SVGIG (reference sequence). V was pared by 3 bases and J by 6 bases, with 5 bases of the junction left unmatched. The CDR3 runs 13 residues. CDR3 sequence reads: CAWRPGQGHGYTF. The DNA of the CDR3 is TGTGCCTGGAGACCGGGACAGGGACATGGCTACACCTTC.

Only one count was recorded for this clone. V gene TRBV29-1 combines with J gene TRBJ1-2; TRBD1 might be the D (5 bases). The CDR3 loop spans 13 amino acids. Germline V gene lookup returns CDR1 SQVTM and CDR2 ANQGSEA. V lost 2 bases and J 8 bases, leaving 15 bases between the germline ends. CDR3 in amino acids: CSVEQSQGQGYTF. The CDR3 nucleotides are TGCAGCGTTGAACAATCCCAGGGCCAAGGCTACACCTTC.

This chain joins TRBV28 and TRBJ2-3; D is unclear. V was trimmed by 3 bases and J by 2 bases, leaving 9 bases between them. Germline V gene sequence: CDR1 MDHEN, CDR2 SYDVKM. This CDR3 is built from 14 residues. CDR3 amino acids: CASSFRQYTDTQYF. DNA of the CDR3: TGTGCCAGCAGTTTCCGACAATACACAGATACGCAGTATTTT.

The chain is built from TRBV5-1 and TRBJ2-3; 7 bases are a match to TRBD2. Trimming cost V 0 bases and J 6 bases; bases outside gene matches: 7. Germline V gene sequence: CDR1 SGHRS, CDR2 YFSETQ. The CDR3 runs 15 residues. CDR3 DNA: TGCGCCAGCAGCTTGGGAGCGGGGAAAAGGGATACGCAGTATTTT. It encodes CASSLGAGKRDTQYF.